This TCR beta chain was retrieved from a study of CD8+CD57+ T cells in acquired aplastic anemia. Overall study: The DNA of sorted CD4+ and CD8+ cells averaged roughly 3.2 ug. Notes on the study in general: The study found no significant CD8+ Simpson's diversity difference between patients and controls. Between patients and controls, approximately 29 CD8+ CDR3 sequences were found in common.

Before being chosen for sequencing, patients had shown CD8+CD57+ cell expansion by flow cytometry. Receipt of therapy had not occurred in any patient by the time of blood sampling. Concerning this clonotype itself: No antigen is known for it.

The CDR3 has 12 residues. Germline CDR1 and CDR2: SGHRS and YFSETQ. V was trimmed by 5 bases and J by 5 bases, leaving 11 bases between them. TCR beta VDJ combinations and CDR3 sequences were profiled from genomic DNA. One entry per CDR3 protein, called by TCRdb with MiXCR from the reads. Of approximately 150,000 distinct CDR3 sequences listed, approximately 51% are singletons. Sequencing used sorted CD4+, CD8+, or CD8+CD57+ T cells (not recorded which) from PBMCs. The chain recombines TRBV5-1 with TRBJ2-7, with D unresolved. This sequence was found in a human donor with aplastic anemia. Here the CDR3 DNA reads TGCGCCAGCAGTTGGGTGGCGGACGAGCAGTACTTC. Residues: CASSWVADEQYF. Combining the CDR3 with reference TRBV5-1 and TRBJ2-7 gives the whole variable domain KAGVTQTPRYLIKTRGQQVTLSCSPISGHRSVSWYQQTPGQGLQFLFEYFSETQRNKGNFPGRFSGRQFSNSRSEMNVSTLELGDSALYLCASSWVADEQYFGPGTRLTVT.